Shown below are 27 T cell receptor beta chains from a single sample sequenced in a study of PD-1 blockade in mismatch repair-deficient tumors. The table came from immunoSEQ multiplex PCR; TCRdb's copy has only in-frame clones and leaves some out. The sample carries roughly 120,000 clones, about nine tenths recorded once. This specimen consisted of peripheral blood, obtained approximately 73 weeks after starting pembrolizumab. The receptors were sampled from an adult with mismatch repair-deficient cancer.

The rearrangement links TRBV11-2 to TRBJ2-1; no clear D gene. This CDR3 is 15 amino acids long. With 0 bases removed from V and 10 bases from J, the gap between germline ends came to 16 bases. Germline V gene sequence: CDR1 SGHAT, CDR2 FQNNGV. This CDR3 reads CASSLDSAVINEQFF. As DNA, the CDR3 is TGTGCCAGCAGCTTAGATAGTGCAGTCATCAACGAGCAGTTCTTC. The entire variable domain, with the rest obtained from reference TRBV11-2 and TRBJ2-1, is as follows: EAGVAQSPRYKIIEKRQSVAFWCNPISGHATLYWYQQILGQGPKLLIQFQNNGVVDDSQLPKDRFSAERLKGVDSTLKIQPAKLEDSAVYLCASSLDSAVINEQFFGPGTRLTVL.

The CDR3 DNA reads TGTGCCAGCACCATGGGACCTACTTATGGCTACACCTTC. It specifies CASTMGPTYGYTF. The chain has TRBV6-5 and TRBJ1-2; maybe TRBD1 (5 bases). V lost 7 bases to trimming and J lost 5 bases, with 14 bases between them. Germline-derived CDR1 and CDR2 are MNHEY and SVGAGI. This CDR3 spans 13 amino acids.

The J gene is TRBJ2-1, the V gene TRBV10-3, with TRBD2 matching 11 bases. This CDR3 region has 15 residues. The V gene end was trimmed by 7 bases and the J gene end by 4 bases; junction bases not matched to a gene: 6. Germline V CDR1 and CDR2: ENHRY, SYGVKD. CDR3: CAIKNTSGSYNEQFF. The DNA of the CDR3 is TGTGCCATCAAAAATACTAGCGGGAGTTACAATGAGCAGTTCTTC.

The chain combines TRBV7-3 with TRBJ2-1; the match to TRBD2 covers 9 bases. Unmatched junction bases numbered 18, after V lost 1 base and J lost 8 bases. The CDR3 sequence is 19 residues long. CDR1 and CDR2 from the germline V gene are SGHTA and FQGTGA. Here the CDR3 reads CASSLNGLDPSGIFDEQFF. As DNA, the CDR3 is TGTGCCAGCAGCTTAAATGGGTTGGACCCTAGCGGGATTTTCGATGAGCAGTTCTTC.

The chain recombines TRBV2 with TRBJ1-2; D is perhaps TRBD1 (5 bases). Germline loops: CDR1 SNHLY, CDR2 FYNNEI. The CDR3 is 16 residues long. Trimming pared 6 bases from V and 2 bases from J, leaving 19 bases between. The CDR3 region is CASSARDGGGNYGYTF. The CDR3 DNA follows: TGTGCCAGCAGCGCGCGGGACGGGGGAGGCAACTATGGCTACACCTTC.

As concerns this clone: A junction end diverges from the germline sequence, so it may reflect a read error. The chain combines TRBV6-5 with TRBJ2-7; D is perhaps TRBD2 (8 bases). Germline V gene sequence: CDR1 MNHEY, CDR2 SVGAGI. The CDR3 covers 12 residues. CDR3 sequence reads: CASSRGGTGELF. CDR3 nucleotides: TGTGCCAGCAGTCGGGGGGGCACAGGGGAGCTCTTC.

This clone appeared a single time. The gene calls are TRBV25-1 and TRBJ2-7; TRBD1 or TRBD2 may be the D gene (5 bases each). The germline gives CDR1 MGHDK, CDR2 SYGVNS. Trimming shortened V by 6 bases and J by 3 bases, and 15 bases separated the two germline ends. This CDR3 has 14 amino acids. In nucleotides, the CDR3 is TGTGCCAGCAGCGGGATAAGGGGTCGCTACGAGCAGTACTTC. This translates into CASSGIRGRYEQYF.

This chain uses TRBV7-9 with TRBJ1-4, with TRBD1 matching over 9 bases. The CDR3 covers 16 residues. Per the germline V gene, CDR1 is SEHNR and CDR2 is FQNEAQ (reference sequence). Trimming cost V 4 bases and J 1 base; bases outside gene matches: 4. As DNA, the CDR3 is TGTGCCAGCAGCTCAGGACAGGGGAAAACTAATGAAAAACTGTTTTTT. This encodes CASSSGQGKTNEKLFF.

This chain connects TRBV7-6 to TRBJ2-1, with D possibly matching TRBD2 (6 bases). The CDR3 length is 14 residues. V lost 8 bases and J 7 bases, leaving 18 bases between the germline ends. Germline values: CDR1 SGHVS, CDR2 FNYEAQ. The CDR3 reads CASGGVPPRNEQFF. The CDR3, as DNA: TGTGCCAGCGGAGGGGTCCCCCCAAGGAATGAGCAGTTCTTC.

V and J are TRBV7-9 and TRBJ2-1, with D possibly TRBD1 on 6 matching bases. The CDR3 contains 18 residues. Trimming pared 2 bases from V and 3 bases from J, leaving 20 bases between. Germline lookup yields CDR1 SEHNR and CDR2 FQNEAQ (reference sequence). The CDR3 DNA is TGTGCCAGCAGCTTACTACCGAAGGGACAAGGGGACTACAATGAGCAGTTCTTC. Residues: CASSLLPKGQGDYNEQFF.

J is TRBJ1-5 and V is TRBV9; 7 bases map to TRBD1. V lost 3 bases to trimming and J lost 4 bases; unmatched junction nucleotides: 4. Germline values: CDR1 SGDLS, CDR2 YYNGEE. The CDR3 consists of 14 residues. This CDR3 is CASSGQGGNQPQHF. The CDR3 bases are TGTGCCAGCAGCGGACAGGGCGGGAATCAGCCCCAGCATTTT.

The chain joins TRBV15 to TRBJ1-2, with D perhaps matching TRBD1 (6 bases). The CDR3 totals 13 residues. V was shortened by 5 bases and J by 4 bases, with 11 bases between the two germline ends. Germline CDR1 and CDR2: LNHNV and YYDKDF (reference sequence). The CDR3 spells CATSADRSYGYTF. In nucleotides, the CDR3 is TGTGCCACCAGCGCCGACAGGAGCTATGGCTACACCTTC.

The V call is TRBV28, the J call TRBJ2-1; 7 bases are shared with TRBD1. This CDR3 is built from 17 residues. With V trimmed by 6 bases and J by 6 bases, 17 bases remained unmatched. Germline CDR1 is MDHEN and CDR2 is SYDVKM. The CDR3 nucleotides are TGTGCCAGCAGCCCATTAGACACGGGACAGAGAAGCAATGAGCAGTTCTTC. It specifies CASSPLDTGQRSNEQFF.

A few counts support this clone. The chain links TRBV6-4 to TRBJ1-5; weak D call: TRBD1 (5 bases). Germline V CDR1 and CDR2: MRHNA, SNTAGT. The CDR3 covers 13 residues. Trimming took off 4 bases at V and 7 bases at J, with 11 bases between the two ends. CDR3 nucleotides: TGTGCCAGCAGTGTCGAGGAGGGGCAGCCCCAGCATTTT. As protein: CASSVEEGQPQHF.

This chain uses TRBV2 with TRBJ1-5, with 9 bases aligning to TRBD1. V gave up 2 bases and J gave up 4 bases; unmatched junction bases: 6. Germline CDR1 is SNHLY and CDR2 is FYNNEI. The CDR3 totals 16 residues. The CDR3 DNA sequence: TGTGCCAGCAGTGAAAGCGGGACAGGGAGAAATCAGCCCCAGCATTTT. Amino acids: CASSESGTGRNQPQHF.

The V and J genes are TRBV7-9 and TRBJ2-5; 7 nucleotides match TRBD1. This CDR3 is 14 amino acids long. Germline V gene data show CDR1 as SEHNR and CDR2 as FQNEAQ (reference sequence). V shed 5 bases and J 1 base; nucleotides not matched to a gene: 4. The CDR3, as DNA: TGTGCCAGCAGCCCCTGGGACAGCCAAGAGACCCAGTACTTC. Amino acid sequence: CASSPWDSQETQYF. Filled out from reference TRBV7-9 and TRBJ2-5, the complete variable domain reads DTGVSQNPRHKITKRGQNVTFRCDPISEHNRLYWYRQTLGQGPEFLTYFQNEAQLEKSRLLSDRFSAERPKGSFSTLEIQRTEQGDSAMYLCASSPWDSQETQYFGPGTRLLVL.

The chain joins TRBV6-1 to TRBJ2-5; possibly TRBD2 for D (5 bases). Trimming cost V 8 bases and J 3 bases, with 16 bases left between them. In germline, CDR1 is MNHNS, CDR2 SASEGT. CDR3 length: 14 residues. The CDR3 DNA is TGTGCCAGCTGCTCCCCGGACTGGGAAGAGACCCAGTACTTC. Protein sequence: CASCSPDWEETQYF.

The chain has TRBV10-2 and TRBJ2-3, with 7 nucleotides matching TRBD1. Looked up from germline, CDR1 is WSHSY and CDR2 is SAAADI. V lost 3 bases to trimming and J lost 4 bases; unmatched junction nucleotides: 4. The CDR3 totals 14 residues. The CDR3 coding sequence is TGCGCCAGCAGTGACAGGGGGTTAGCAGATACGCAGTATTTT. Its protein is CASSDRGLADTQYF.

The J gene is TRBJ2-1, the V gene TRBV2; 12 bases agree with TRBD2. The CDR3 covers 16 residues. The V and J ends lost 4 bases and 8 bases, in that order; junction bases with no gene match: 9. Germline-derived CDR1 and CDR2 are SNHLY and FYNNEI. The CDR3 reads CASSVQPSGRVDEQFF. CDR3 nucleotide sequence: TGTGCCAGCAGTGTCCAGCCTAGCGGGAGGGTAGATGAGCAGTTCTTC. The variable domain in full, with the rest retrieved from reference TRBV2 and TRBJ2-1, is EPEVTQTPSHQVTQMGQEVILRCVPISNHLYFYWYRQILGQKVEFLVSFYNNEISEKSEIFDDQFSVERPDGSNFTLKIRSTKLEDSAMYFCASSVQPSGRVDEQFFGPGTRLTVL.

The chain employs TRBV11-2 and TRBJ2-3; D not resolved. The CDR3 consists of 15 residues. CDR1 is SGHAT and CDR2 is FQNNGV in the germline V gene. V was shortened by 5 bases and J by 0 bases, with 12 bases between the two germline ends. The CDR3 sequence: CASSPLQDSTDTQYF. CDR3 sequence (DNA): TGTGCCAGCAGCCCCTTGCAGGATAGCACAGATACGCAGTATTTT.

J is TRBJ1-1 and V is TRBV6-5; D perhaps matches TRBD1 (6 bases). V lost 4 bases to trimming and J lost 1 base, with 13 bases between them. Germline lookup yields CDR1 MNHEY and CDR2 SVGAGI. This CDR3 is 15 amino acids long. As DNA, the CDR3 is TGTGCCAGCAGTTCACTCAGGGGAGGGAACACTGAAGCTTTCTTT. Its translation: CASSSLRGGNTEAFF.

This clone was seen a handful of times. The V call is TRBV7-9, the J call TRBJ2-5; tentative D call: TRBD1 (6 bases). Germline V gene data show CDR1 as SEHNR and CDR2 as FQNEAQ (reference sequence). The V end lost 5 bases, the J end lost 4 bases, and 14 bases lay between the germline ends. The CDR3 extends over 14 amino acids. The CDR3 DNA reads as TGTGCCAGCAGCCCGAAGCAGGGGAGAGAGACCCAGTACTTC. Protein: CASSPKQGRETQYF. The variable domain in full, with the rest retrieved from reference TRBV7-9 and TRBJ2-5, is DTGVSQNPRHKITKRGQNVTFRCDPISEHNRLYWYRQTLGQGPEFLTYFQNEAQLEKSRLLSDRFSAERPKGSFSTLEIQRTEQGDSAMYLCASSPKQGRETQYFGPGTRLLVL.

The chain combines TRBV10-3 with TRBJ2-1, with TRBD2 identical over 10 bases. The V gene end was trimmed by 5 bases and the J gene end by 1 base; junction bases not matched to a gene: 14. The CDR3 loop spans 19 amino acids. The germline CDR1 and CDR2 sequences are ENHRY and SYGVKD. The CDR3 nucleotides read TGTGCCATCAGTTACAAGCGGGAGGGCAGTTTAAGGTCCTACAATGAGCAGTTCTTC. Translated: CAISYKREGSLRSYNEQFF.

The genes are TRBV6-5 and TRBJ2-7; tentatively, D is TRBD2 (5 bases). V lost 2 bases and J lost 0, with 8 bases in between. Germline V gene lookup returns CDR1 MNHEY and CDR2 SVGAGI. The CDR3 consists of 14 residues. CDR3 protein: CASSYRRDSYEQYF. CDR3 sequence (DNA): TGTGCCAGCAGTTACCGACGGGACTCCTACGAGCAGTACTTC.

CDR3 protein: CAISEPLTGPPYEQYF. CDR3 bases: TGTGCCATCAGTGAGCCCTTAACAGGGCCCCCCTACGAGCAGTACTTC. J is TRBJ2-7 and V is TRBV10-3, with TRBD1 as a possible D gene (6 bases). V was trimmed by 2 bases and J by 2 bases, leaving 16 bases between them. This CDR3 comprises 16 residues. The germline CDR1 and CDR2 sequences are ENHRY and SYGVKD.

The CDR3 loop is CASSLANQARLPSYEQYF. CDR3 in DNA: TGTGCCAGCAGCTTAGCGAACCAGGCACGACTACCATCCTACGAGCAGTACTTC. V and J are TRBV7-8 and TRBJ2-7, with D perhaps matching TRBD2 (5 bases). CDR1 and CDR2 from the germline V gene are SGHVS and FQNEAQ. The V end lost 0 bases, the J end lost 1 base, and 19 bases lay between the germline ends. The length of the CDR3 is 18 residues. Full variable domain (outside the CDR3, taken from reference TRBV7-8 and TRBJ2-7): GAGVSQSPRYKVAKRGQDVALRCDPISGHVSLFWYQQALGQGPEFLTYFQNEAQLDKSGLPSDRFFAERPEGSVSTLKIQRTQQEDSAVYLCASSLANQARLPSYEQYFGPGTRLTVT.

The chain has TRBV6-5 and TRBJ1-4; D is perhaps TRBD1 (5 bases). The germline V gene encodes CDR1 MNHEY and CDR2 SVGAGI. The V end was cut by 7 bases, the J end by 6 bases, with 18 bases between. CDR3 length: 15 residues. CDR3 region: CASTQGVEGDEKLFF. The CDR3 coding sequence is TGTGCCAGCACCCAAGGGGTGGAGGGCGATGAAAAACTGTTTTTT.